This T cell receptor beta chain was captured by sequencing in a study of PD-1 blockade in mismatch repair-deficient tumors. Study context: Enrolled about 2012-2016, patients had progressing, pretreated mismatch repair-deficient cancers of more than ten types. Study-level points and caveats: Tumor-resident clones, often absent from pretreatment blood, expanded after pembrolizumab and then contracted.

The CDR3 sequence is 14 residues long. Germline V gene lookup returns CDR1 SGHTA and CDR2 FQGNSA. Trimming removed 4 bases from V and 2 bases from J, with 11 bases in between. Sequencing was performed with immunoSEQ multiplex PCR; in TCRdb, only in-frame clones are kept and a portion is missing. The repertoire holds about 51,000 clones, around 80% seen once, with about 3.5% in the top ten. PCR or immunohistochemistry showed mismatch repair deficiency in every enrolled patient. A word on this clone: Its target is not known.

This chain uses TRBV7-2 with TRBJ2-5, with D unresolved. The TCR sequence derives from an adult with mismatch repair-deficient cancer. Sequencing used peripheral blood, obtained 4 weeks after starting pembrolizumab. CDR3 bases: TGTGCCAGCAGCTCGAGTAGATTACAAGAGACCCAGTACTTC. It encodes CASSSSRLQETQYF.